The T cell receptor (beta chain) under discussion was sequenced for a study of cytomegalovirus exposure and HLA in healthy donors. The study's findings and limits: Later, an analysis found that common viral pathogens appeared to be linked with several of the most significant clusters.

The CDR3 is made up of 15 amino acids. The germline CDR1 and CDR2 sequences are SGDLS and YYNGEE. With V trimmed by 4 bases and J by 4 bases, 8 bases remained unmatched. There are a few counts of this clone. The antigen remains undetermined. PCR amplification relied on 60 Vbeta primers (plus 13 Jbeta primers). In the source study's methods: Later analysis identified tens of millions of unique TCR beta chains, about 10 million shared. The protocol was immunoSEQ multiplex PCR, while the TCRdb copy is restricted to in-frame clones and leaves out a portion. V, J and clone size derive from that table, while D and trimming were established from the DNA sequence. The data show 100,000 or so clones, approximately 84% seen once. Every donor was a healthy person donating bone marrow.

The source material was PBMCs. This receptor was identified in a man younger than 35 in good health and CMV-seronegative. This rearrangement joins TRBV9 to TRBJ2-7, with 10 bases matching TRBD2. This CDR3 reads CASSPSGLARYEQYF. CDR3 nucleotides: TGTGCCAGCAGCCCGTCGGGACTAGCGAGGTACGAGCAGTACTTC.